Presented here are 10 T cell receptor beta chains from one specimen sequenced in a study of OX40 agonist ivuxolimab in advanced cancers. Generated by immunoSEQ multiplex PCR, the TCRdb table keeps only in-frame clones and is missing some. The sample has 100,000 or so clones, about nine tenths seen once. Sample: CD4+ or CD8+ T cells sorted from blood, taken in a trial of the OX40 agonist ivuxolimab. These receptors were taken from an adult with an advanced solid tumor such as melanoma, head and neck, liver or kidney cancer.

The chain couples TRBV5-1 to TRBJ1-1, with D possibly matching TRBD1 (6 bases). Germline lookup yields CDR1 SGHRS and CDR2 YFSETQ. This CDR3 is built from 13 residues. V lost 4 bases and J lost 5, with 12 bases in between. The CDR3 sequence: CASSLQGGTEAFF. The CDR3 DNA reads TGCGCCAGCAGCCTACAGGGTGGGACTGAAGCTTTCTTT. Complete variable domain (other parts from reference TRBV5-1 and TRBJ1-1): KAGVTQTPRYLIKTRGQQVTLSCSPISGHRSVSWYQQTPGQGLQFLFEYFSETQRNKGNFPGRFSGRQFSNSRSEMNVSTLELGDSALYLCASSLQGGTEAFFGQGTRLTVV.

This clone was seen a handful of times. This chain links TRBV6-1 with TRBJ2-7; 8 bases fit TRBD1. V lost 8 bases and J lost 3; bases outside the gene matches: 12. Germline V lookup: CDR1 MNHNS, CDR2 SASEGT. CDR3 length: 15 residues. CDR3 coding DNA: TGTGCCAGCTCCAAAGTATTACAGGGGGTCTACGAGCAGTACTTC. Its protein is CASSKVLQGVYEQYF.

The chain employs TRBV7-9 and TRBJ2-3; 10 positions agree with TRBD2. CDR3 size: 17 residues. V shed 2 bases, J shed 6 bases, and the junction held 11 bases outside the gene matches. Germline V gives CDR1 SEHNR, CDR2 FQNEAQ (reference sequence). The CDR3 sequence: CASSLRQSGRAVDTQYF. In nucleotides, the CDR3 is TGTGCCAGCAGCTTAAGGCAAAGCGGGAGGGCCGTGGATACGCAGTATTTT.

The chain carries TRBV19 and TRBJ1-2; a possible D gene is TRBD1 (6 bases). This CDR3 contains 15 residues. V lost 6 bases, J lost 5 bases, and 19 bases lay in between. Per germline, CDR1 LNHDA and CDR2 SQIVND (reference sequence). The CDR3 sequence: CASRKGGAEGYGYTF. CDR3 DNA: TGTGCCAGTAGAAAGGGGGGGGCTGAAGGATATGGCTACACCTTC.

CDR3 nucleotides: TGCGCCAGCAGTTTGAATCGGGCCGAGGATGAGCAGTTCTTC. Translation gives CASSLNRAEDEQFF. The genes are TRBV5-1 and TRBJ2-1, with D hard to call. The CDR3 is 14 residues long. From germline, CDR1 is SGHRS and CDR2 YFSETQ. Trimming left V 5 bases short and J 8 bases short, with 17 bases between.

About this clone itself: The junction shows a germline mismatch at one end, possibly a read error. The rearrangement links TRBV9 to TRBJ2-5; TRBD2 aligns across 14 bases. The V gene's germline CDR1 is SGDLS and CDR2 YYNGEE. The CDR3 covers 15 residues. CDR3 coding DNA: TGTGCCAGCACCCCGGGACTAGCGGGGGAAGAGAGCCAGTACTTC. It codes for CASTPGLAGEESQYF.

The chain combines TRBV10-3 with TRBJ1-2; D call uncertain. CDR1 and CDR2 (germline): ENHRY, SYGVKD. V was shortened by 3 bases and J by 4 bases, with 6 bases between the two germline ends. The CDR3 length is 12 residues. The CDR3 reads CAISETVYGYTF. The DNA for the CDR3 is TGTGCCATCAGTGAAACGGTCTATGGCTACACCTTC.

This sequence joins TRBV11-1 and TRBJ2-7, with TRBD2 as a possible D gene (6 bases). Trimming shortened V by 1 base and J by 3 bases, and 10 bases separated the two germline ends. Looked up from germline, CDR1 is SGHAT and CDR2 is FQDESV (reference sequence). The CDR3 is 14 residues long. The CDR3 DNA reads as TGTGCCAGCAGCTTAGTTGGCGGGAACTACGAGCAGTACTTC. It specifies CASSLVGGNYEQYF. Full variable domain (remainder filled in from reference TRBV11-1 and TRBJ2-7): EAEVAQSPRYKITEKSQAVAFWCDPISGHATLYWYRQILGQGPELLVQFQDESVVDDSQLPKDRFSAERLKGVDSTLKIQPAELGDSAMYLCASSLVGGNYEQYFGPGTRLTVT.

This chain connects TRBV19 to TRBJ2-7, with D hard to call. Trimming stripped 4 bases from V and 2 bases from J, with 24 bases between. CDR1 and CDR2 (germline): LNHDA, SQIVND (reference sequence). This CDR3 has 18 residues. CDR3 sequence: CASSTHSSISGGTYEQYF. In nucleotides, the CDR3 is TGTGCCAGTAGTACCCACTCCTCGATTAGTGGCGGTACCTACGAGCAGTACTTC.

This clone appeared a single time. V gene TRBV5-1 combines with J gene TRBJ1-1; TRBD1 might be the D (6 bases). Germline CDR1 and CDR2: SGHRS and YFSETQ. This CDR3 comprises 14 residues. Trimming removed 6 bases from V and 1 base from J, with 13 bases in between. DNA for the CDR3: TGCGCCAGCAACCAGGGGTCGGCGAACACTGAAGCTTTCTTT. This codes for CASNQGSANTEAFF.